Listed below are T cell receptor beta chains from one sample, sequenced in a study of blood T cell repertoires in COVID-19. Assay used: immunoSEQ multiplex PCR; TCRdb lists only in-frame clones, some missing. The table shows about 140,000 clones, with approximately 85% occurring only once. Specimen: peripheral blood. The receptors were sampled from a man aged 50 to 60 with acute or convalescent COVID-19. The CDR3 runs from the conserved cysteine through the conserved F or W. The D gene is left open where the match is weak. A clone size is listed for some rows: how often the clone was seen (once, few, many), or a class if it is expanded.

v_gene	j_gene	d_gene	abundance	CDR3nt	CDR3aa
TRBV9	TRBJ1-2	TRBD1	.	TGTGCCAGTTATGACAGGGGAGGTGGCTACACCTTC	CASYDRGGGYTF
TRBV10-1	TRBJ2-2	.	.	TGCGCCAGCAGTGAGATGATACTAGACGGGGAGCTGTTTTTT	CASSEMILDGELFF
TRBV27	TRBJ2-7	TRBD1	once	TGTGCCAGCAGTTCAGGGACAGTCTACGAGCAGTACTTC	CASSSGTVYEQYF
TRBV4-1	TRBJ2-3	.	once	TGCGCCAGCAGCCTGCTAGGGGGGGAGGATACGCAGTATTTT	CASSLLGGEDTQYF
TRBV7-9	TRBJ2-7	.	.	TGTGCCAGCAGCCCGCTGACAGGCGATGGGGCCTACGAGCAGTACTTC	CASSPLTGDGAYEQYF
TRBV5-6	TRBJ2-7	.	.	TGTGCCAGCAGCTTTGGAGGGTACGAGCAGTACTTC	CASSFGGYEQYF
TRBV19	TRBJ2-7	TRBD1	.	TGTGCCAGTAGTATAGACGGTCGGGCCGGGACAGGGGGCCTACGAGGGCAGTACTTC	CASSIDGRAGTGGLRGQYF
TRBV7-3	TRBJ2-2	TRBD1	once	TGTGCCAGCAGCTTAACGGGACAGGGCACCGGGGAGCTGTTTTTT	CASSLTGQGTGELFF
TRBV28	TRBJ1-2	TRBD1	.	TGTGCCAGCGAGTCGCAGGGGGCCCTCTATGGCTACACCTTC	CASESQGALYGYTF
TRBV10-3	TRBJ2-1	TRBD1	once	TGTGCCATCACCGCCGGGACAGGGGTCAATGAGCAGTTCTTC	CAITAGTGVNEQFF
TRBV19	TRBJ2-3	.	.	TGTGCCAGTAGTCCGCTACAGTCACCCACAGATACGCAGTATTTT	CASSPLQSPTDTQYF
TRBV15	TRBJ1-2	.	few	TGTGCCACCAGCATTGCAGGGTATAACTATGGCTACACCTTC	CATSIAGYNYGYTF
TRBV24-1	TRBJ1-2	.	.	TGTGCCACCAGTGACCGTAGACAGTTCCATGGCTACACCTTC	CATSDRRQFHGYTF
TRBV6-5	TRBJ1-2	.	.	TGTGCCAGCAGTACAGGGCCACCAGCTAACTATGGCTACACCTTC	CASSTGPPANYGYTF
TRBV6-5	TRBJ2-2	.	.	TGTGCCAGCAGTTATAGGTTGCGGCTCGACGGGGAGCTGTTTTTT	CASSYRLRLDGELFF
TRBV28	TRBJ2-3	.	.	TGTGCCAGCAGGTATGGAGCGTCAGATACGCAGTATTTT	CASRYGASDTQYF
TRBV21-1	TRBJ1-1	.	few	TGTGCCAGCAGCACCCCCGGGGGGAACACTGAAGCTTTCTTT	CASSTPGGNTEAFF
TRBV6-5	TRBJ1-2	TRBD1	.	TGTGCCAGCGGACAGGGGTTCGATGGCTACACCTTC	CASGQGFDGYTF
TRBV24-1	TRBJ1-1	.	.	TGTGCCACCAGTGGGGCCATGAACACTGAAGCTTTCTTT	CATSGAMNTEAFF
TRBV28	TRBJ2-5	.	.	TGTGCCAGCAGTTCTATAGAGACCCAGTACTTC	CASSSIETQYF
TRBV2	TRBJ1-5	.	.	TGTGCCAGCAGTGAAAACAGGGTAGACCAGCCCCAGCATTTT	CASSENRVDQPQHF
TRBV2	TRBJ2-3	TRBD2	.	TGTGCCAGCAGTGAGCAGGAACTAGCGGGGGGCCAGGATACGCAGTATTTT	CASSEQELAGGQDTQYF
TRBV19	TRBJ1-5	TRBD1	.	TGTGCCAGTAGTGACAGGGGGCAAATGAGCAATCAGCCCCAGCATTTT	CASSDRGQMSNQPQHF
TRBV11-3	TRBJ2-1	TRBD1	.	TGTGCCAGCAGCTTCAGGGACAGGGTAGCCTACAATGAGCAGTTCTTC	CASSFRDRVAYNEQFF
TRBV14	TRBJ2-5	.	.	TGTGCCAGCAGCCATAAGACAGTTTACCAAGAGACCCAGTACTTC	CASSHKTVYQETQYF
TRBV4-1	TRBJ2-2	TRBD1	.	TGCGCCAGCAGCCAAGGGGACAGGGACCCCGGGGAGCTGTTTTTT	CASSQGDRDPGELFF
TRBV6-5	TRBJ1-5	.	.	TGTGCCAGCAGTCCAGGGTTGTGGGATCAGCCCCAGCATTTT	CASSPGLWDQPQHF
TRBV23-1	TRBJ1-5	.	once	TGCGCCAGCAGTCAAAGGCAGGTTAGCAATCAGCCCCAGCATTTT	CASSQRQVSNQPQHF
TRBV15	TRBJ2-7	.	.	TGTGCCACCAGCAGGGGGGACACCGACTCCTACGAGCAGTACTTC	CATSRGDTDSYEQYF
TRBV9	TRBJ1-2	TRBD1	.	TGTGCCAGCAGCGGAGGGGGCGCGTTTGGATATGGCTACACCTTC	CASSGGGAFGYGYTF
TRBV3-1/TRBV3-2	TRBJ1-4	TRBD1	.	TGTGCCAGCAGCTTCACAATCGGACAGGGGGATGAAAAACTGTTTTTT	CASSFTIGQGDEKLFF
TRBV3-1/TRBV3-2	TRBJ2-1	TRBD2	.	TGTGCCAGCAGTCTCGGGACTAGGCTCGTGGAGTTCTTC	CASSLGTRLVEFF
TRBV5-1	TRBJ2-5	.	.	TGCGCCAGCAGCATAACACAACAAGAGACCCAGTACTTC	CASSITQQETQYF
TRBV6-5	TRBJ1-1	TRBD1	.	TGTGCCAGCAGCCGAGCCGGACAGGGAGCTTTCTTT	CASSRAGQGAFF
TRBV9	TRBJ1-1	.	.	TGTGCCAGCAGCGTAGGGGGACACGGGAGGACTGAAGCTTTCTTT	CASSVGGHGRTEAFF
TRBV11-3	TRBJ1-5	.	few	TGTGCCAGCAGCTTAGACAGGGGTCAGCCCCAGCATTTT	CASSLDRGQPQHF
TRBV4-1	TRBJ1-1	.	.	TGCGCCAGCAGCCAAAGTTACGGTTATGAAGCTTTCTTT	CASSQSYGYEAFF
TRBV4-1	TRBJ1-5	TRBD1	.	TGCGCCAGCAGCCGGAAGGGACAGAGCAATCAGCCCCAGCATTTT	CASSRKGQSNQPQHF
TRBV19	TRBJ2-5	.	.	TGTGCCAGTAGTATAAGGGTGACAGGATTGTACCAAGAGACCCAGTACTTC	CASSIRVTGLYQETQYF
TRBV9	TRBJ1-2	.	.	TGTGCCAGCAGCGTAGAGGGCAGGGGTCTTGGCTACACCTTC	CASSVEGRGLGYTF
TRBV5-5	TRBJ2-6	.	.	TGTGCCAGCAAGGGGGACTCTGGGGCCAACGTCCTGACTTTC	CASKGDSGANVLTF
TRBV12-3/TRBV12-4	TRBJ1-1	.	once	TGTGCCAGCAGTGGGGGGTGGACTGAAGCTTTCTTT	CASSGGWTEAFF
TRBV5-5	TRBJ1-5	TRBD1	.	TGTGCCAGCAGCCGGACAGGGGGATATAGCAATCAGCCCCAGCATTTT	CASSRTGGYSNQPQHF
TRBV27	TRBJ2-7	.	.	TGTGCCAGCAGTTTTACTACATTAGACGAGCAGTACTTC	CASSFTTLDEQYF